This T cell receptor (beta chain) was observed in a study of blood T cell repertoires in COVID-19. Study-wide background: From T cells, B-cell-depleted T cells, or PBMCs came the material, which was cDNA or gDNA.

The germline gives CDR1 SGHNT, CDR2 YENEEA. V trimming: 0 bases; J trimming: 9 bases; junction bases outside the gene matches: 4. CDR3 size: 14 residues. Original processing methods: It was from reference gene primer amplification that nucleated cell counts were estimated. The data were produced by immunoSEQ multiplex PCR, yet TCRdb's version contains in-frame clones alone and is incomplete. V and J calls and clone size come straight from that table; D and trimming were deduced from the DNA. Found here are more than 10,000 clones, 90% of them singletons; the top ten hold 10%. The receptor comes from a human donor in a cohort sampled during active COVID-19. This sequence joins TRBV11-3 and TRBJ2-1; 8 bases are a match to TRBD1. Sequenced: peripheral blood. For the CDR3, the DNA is TGTGCCAGCAGCTTAGAACCACAGGGGGGTGAGCAGTTCTTC. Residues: CASSLEPQGGEQFF.